These 8 T cell receptor beta chains originate from one sample sequenced in a study of cytomegalovirus exposure and HLA in healthy donors. The PCR contained 60 Vbeta and 13 Jbeta primers. The data were produced by immunoSEQ multiplex PCR, yet TCRdb's version contains in-frame clones alone and is incomplete. The data include some 200,000 clones; the top ten clones carry about 6.8%. The material sequenced was PBMCs. The receptors stem from a man aged 30-40 years in good health and CMV-seronegative.

The genes are TRBV10-3 and TRBJ1-6, with a possible D match to TRBD1 (5 bases). Germline V gene lookup returns CDR1 ENHRY and CDR2 SYGVKD. Trimming pared 6 bases from V and 9 bases from J, leaving 15 bases between. CDR3 length: 14 residues. This chain's CDR3 is CAISGGGFGSPLHF. In DNA form, the CDR3 reads TGTGCCATCAGCGGGGGGGGGTTTGGTTCACCCCTCCACTTT.

The chain combines TRBV30 with TRBJ1-4; D remains unclear. V was pared by 4 bases and J by 10 bases, with 19 bases between. Per germline, CDR1 GTSNPN and CDR2 SVGIG (reference sequence). The CDR3 runs to 14 residues. This CDR3 reads CAWNDREPLGKLFF. CDR3 sequence (DNA): TGTGCCTGGAACGACCGGGAGCCTTTAGGAAAACTGTTTTTT. Full variable domain (outside the CDR3, taken from reference TRBV30 and TRBJ1-4): SQTIHQWPATLVQPVGSPLSLECTVEGTSNPNLYWYRQAAGRGLQLLFYSVGIGQISSEVPQNLSASRPQDRQFILSSKKLLLSDSGFYLCAWNDREPLGKLFFGSGTQLSVL.

The V gene is TRBV11-3, the J gene TRBJ1-6; D perhaps matches TRBD1 (5 bases). The V gene lost 1 base and the J gene lost 6 bases, with 13 bases spanning the gap. The length of the CDR3 is 16 residues. CDR1 is SGHNT, CDR2 YENEEA, per germline. The CDR3 nucleotides read TGTGCCAGCAGCTTAGTATCGGGCAGGGTTAATTCACCCCTCCACTTT. This translates into CASSLVSGRVNSPLHF.

The J gene is TRBJ1-5, the V gene TRBV28; D ambiguous. Trimming shortened V by 6 bases and J by 3 bases, and 12 bases separated the two germline ends. Germline-derived CDR1 and CDR2 are MDHEN and SYDVKM. CDR3 length equals 14 residues. The CDR3 sequence: CASRLPGSNQPQHF. CDR3 in DNA: TGTGCCAGCAGGCTCCCAGGATCCAATCAGCCCCAGCATTTT.

The rearrangement links TRBV28 to TRBJ2-1; 8 bases agree with TRBD1. Germline V gene lookup returns CDR1 MDHEN and CDR2 SYDVKM. There are 16 residues in the CDR3. J was trimmed by 2 bases and V by 7 bases; bases with no gene match: 10. Here the CDR3 reads CASTPGQGRTYNEQFF. DNA of the CDR3: TGTGCCAGCACCCCTGGACAGGGAAGGACCTACAATGAGCAGTTCTTC.

This sequence joins TRBV6-6 and TRBJ2-2; D is ambiguous. Germline lookup yields CDR1 MNHNY and CDR2 SVGAGI (reference sequence). The ends were cut back, 8 bases at V and 4 bases at J, with 11 bases in the middle. The CDR3 is 13 amino acids. The chain's CDR3 is CASFNLATGELFF. DNA of the CDR3: TGTGCCAGCTTTAACTTAGCCACCGGGGAGCTGTTTTTT.

This chain connects TRBV6-5 to TRBJ1-2; TRBD1 is a possible D gene (5 bases). With 0 bases removed from V and 0 bases from J, the gap between germline ends came to 11 bases. The CDR3 length is 16 residues. Germline assignment: CDR1 MNHEY and CDR2 SVGAGI. CDR3 region: CASSYSYWGANYGYTF. CDR3 bases: TGTGCCAGCAGTTACTCGTATTGGGGGGCTAACTATGGCTACACCTTC.

The chain carries TRBV4-1 and TRBJ2-3, with 9 bases lining up with TRBD1. V shed 3 bases and J 2 bases; nucleotides not matched to a gene: 6. CDR3 length: 16 residues. The germline gives CDR1 MGHRA, CDR2 YSYEKL. CDR3 in DNA: TGCGCCAGCAGCCACCCGACAGGGGGGGTCACAGATACGCAGTATTTT. Protein product: CASSHPTGGVTDTQYF.